A single sample gave rise to the 2 T cell receptor beta chains below, sequenced in a study of cytomegalovirus exposure and HLA in healthy donors. Use of 60 Vbeta and 13 Jbeta primers characterized the PCR. Clones were sequenced by immunoSEQ multiplex PCR, and TCRdb holds only the in-frame ones, with some missing. The sample holds over 95,000 clones; under 85% are singletons and the top ten take about 2%. Sequenced sample: PBMCs. The source is a man aged 40-50 years in good health and CMV-seronegative.

This clone was found a few times. The J gene is TRBJ1-6, the V gene TRBV7-9, with 9 nucleotides matching TRBD1. J was trimmed by 4 bases and V by 3 bases; bases with no gene match: 4. There are 16 residues in the CDR3. Germline CDR1 reads SEHNR; CDR2 reads FQNEAQ (reference sequence). CDR3 residues: CASSLGQGFYNSPLHF. The CDR3 DNA sequence: TGTGCCAGCAGCTTGGGACAGGGTTTTTATAATTCACCCCTCCACTTT.

The V and J genes are TRBV25-1 and TRBJ1-1, with D possibly TRBD1 on 5 matching bases. V was clipped by 5 bases and J by 6 bases, with 10 bases between them. The CDR3 spans 12 residues. Germline V gene data show CDR1 as MGHDK and CDR2 as SYGVNS. CDR3 amino acids: CASSRGRAEAFF. DNA of the CDR3: TGTGCCAGCAGTCGGGGGAGGGCTGAAGCTTTCTTT.